The 31 T cell receptor beta chains in this list originate from one sample, sequenced in a study of PD-L1 blockade in urothelial cancer. Sequencing was performed with immunoSEQ multiplex PCR; in TCRdb, only in-frame clones are kept and a portion is missing. The sample lists about 120,000 clones; roughly 91% were seen once. The time point denotes: peripheral blood 6 weeks after treatment start. The sequenced sample was PBMCs, obtained around atezolizumab (anti-PD-L1) treatment. The receptors derive from a man between 60 and 70 years old with urothelial cancer.

This chain joins TRBV14 and TRBJ2-1; D perhaps matches TRBD2 (7 bases). Per germline, CDR1 SGHDN and CDR2 FVKESK. Trimming left V 4 bases short and J 7 bases short, with 17 bases between. The CDR3 sequence is 15 residues long. The chain's CDR3 is CASSPSGGSGNEQFF. The CDR3 nucleotides read TGTGCCAGCAGCCCGTCGGGGGGCTCGGGGAATGAGCAGTTCTTC.

This clone was detected once. The CDR3 DNA sequence: TGTGCCAGCAGAAGGGGACACCTCTCTGGGGCCAACGTCCTGACTTTC. Translating it yields CASRRGHLSGANVLTF. This sequence joins TRBV27 and TRBJ2-6, with D perhaps TRBD1 (6 bases). Germline CDR1 reads MNHEY; CDR2 reads SMNVEV (reference sequence). This CDR3 contains 16 residues. V dropped 6 bases and J dropped 0 bases, with 12 bases sitting between them.

V usage is TRBV5-1 and J usage is TRBJ1-1; D ambiguous. CDR1 is SGHRS and CDR2 is YFSETQ in the germline V gene. Trimming removed 4 bases from V and 1 base from J, with 8 bases in between. The CDR3 has 13 residues. The CDR3 loop is CASSPESNTEAFF. The CDR3 DNA sequence: TGCGCCAGCAGCCCCGAGTCGAACACTGAAGCTTTCTTT.

This clone was picked up one time. The chain is built from TRBV7-9 and TRBJ1-4; D is uncertain. Germline V CDR1 and CDR2: SEHNR, FQNEAQ (reference sequence). This CDR3 has 18 amino acids. V was trimmed by 1 base and J by 0 bases, leaving 15 bases between them. The CDR3 loop reads CASSLVVGADATNEKLFF. For the CDR3, the DNA is TGTGCCAGCAGCTTAGTAGTGGGAGCGGATGCAACTAATGAAAAACTGTTTTTT.

The genes are TRBV5-1 and TRBJ2-1; a weak D match, TRBD2 (6 bases). This CDR3 has 15 residues. V was shortened by 0 bases and J by 8 bases, with 15 bases between the two germline ends. Germline loops: CDR1 SGHRS, CDR2 YFSETQ. The CDR3: CASSLVGGVYDEQFF. In DNA, the CDR3 is TGCGCCAGCAGCTTGGTCGGCGGGGTTTACGATGAGCAGTTCTTC.

The chain couples TRBV7-3 to TRBJ1-1; D unresolved. The CDR3 has 14 residues. Deletions cut 1 base from V and 3 bases from J, with 9 bases between. Germline CDR1 SGHTA, CDR2 FQGTGA. The CDR3, as DNA: TGTGCCAGCAGCTTAAGTGGGCACGACACTGAAGCTTTCTTT. It encodes CASSLSGHDTEAFF. The variable domain in full, completed from reference TRBV7-3 and TRBJ1-1, reads GAGVSQTPSNKVTEKGKYVELRCDPISGHTALYWYRQSLGQGPEFLIYFQGTGAADDSGLPNDRFFAVRPEGSVSTLKIQRTERGDSAVYLCASSLSGHDTEAFFGQGTRLTVV.

DNA for the CDR3: TGCGCCAGCAGTGAGAGGACAGGGGGAACTGAAGCTTTCTTT. It specifies CASSERTGGTEAFF. The chain combines TRBV10-2 with TRBJ1-1; 10 bases are a match to TRBD1. J was trimmed by 5 bases and V by 2 bases; bases with no gene match: 2. CDR1 is WSHSY and CDR2 is SAAADI in the germline V gene. The CDR3 extends over 14 amino acids.

A few counts support this clone. The CDR3 loop reads CASSRGGLLTGELFF. The DNA of the CDR3 is TGTGCCAGCAGCAGAGGAGGGCTTCTCACCGGGGAGCTGTTTTTT. This rearrangement joins TRBV7-2 to TRBJ2-2, with a possible D match to TRBD2 (6 bases). CDR3 length: 15 amino acids. The V gene lost 5 bases and the J gene lost 4 bases, with 14 bases spanning the gap. The germline V gene has CDR1 SGHTA and CDR2 FQGNSA.

This clone occurred once. This rearrangement joins TRBV21-1 to TRBJ2-3; the table names TRBD2, a call not compared with the DNA. TRBV21-1 is shown as a pseudogene. The CDR3 runs to 17 residues. The CDR3 loop reads CALHRTSGSVGTDTQYF. The CDR3 nucleotides are TGTGCCTTACACCGGACTAGCGGGAGTGTAGGCACAGATACGCAGTATTTT.

The table lists this clone with a count of one. The chain employs TRBV18 and TRBJ2-7, with a tentative D call TRBD2 (6 bases). V lost 0 bases to trimming and J lost 0 bases, with 9 bases between them. The CDR3 has 15 residues. The germline V gene has CDR1 KGHSH and CDR2 LQKENI. The chain's CDR3 is CASSPPGGSSYEQYF. The CDR3 coding sequence is TGTGCCAGCTCACCACCGGGAGGAAGCTCCTACGAGCAGTACTTC.

The V and J genes are TRBV5-4 and TRBJ2-2; TRBD1 is a possible D gene (5 bases). Trimming stripped 4 bases from V and 1 base from J, with 11 bases between. The CDR3 contains 15 residues. The germline V gene encodes CDR1 SGHNT and CDR2 YYREEE (reference sequence). The CDR3 here is CASSKTVRNTGELFF. DNA for the CDR3: TGTGCCAGCAGCAAGACAGTGAGGAACACCGGGGAGCTGTTTTTT.

This clone was counted a few times. The chain employs TRBV18 and TRBJ1-1; D unclear. From germline, CDR1 is KGHSH and CDR2 LQKENI. The CDR3 has 15 residues. V lost 0 bases and J 4 bases, leaving 12 bases between the germline ends. CDR3 sequence reads: CASSPPNSDGTEAFF. DNA for the CDR3: TGTGCCAGCTCACCACCGAACAGTGATGGCACTGAAGCTTTCTTT.

The chain links TRBV29-1 to TRBJ1-2; 10 nucleotides agree with TRBD1. The germline CDR1 and CDR2 sequences are SQVTM and ANQGSEA. The CDR3 is made up of 16 amino acids. The J segment lost 8 bases and the V segment lost 0 bases, leaving 12 bases of the junction unmatched. The CDR3 loop reads CSVEEARDRGDKGYTF. The CDR3 DNA reads TGCAGCGTTGAAGAGGCGCGGGACAGGGGAGATAAGGGCTACACCTTC.

V and J are TRBV6-6 and TRBJ1-2, with 7 bases lining up with TRBD1. CDR3 length: 15 residues. With V trimmed by 5 bases and J by 8 bases, 14 bases remained unmatched. Germline loops: CDR1 MNHNY, CDR2 SVGAGI (reference sequence). The CDR3 region is CASSPTDRAKRGYTF. The DNA for the CDR3 is TGTGCCAGCAGTCCTACAGACAGGGCCAAGAGAGGCTACACCTTC.

J is TRBJ1-5 and V is TRBV6-5; weak D call: TRBD1 (5 bases). Trimming shortened V by 7 bases and J by 1 base, and 14 bases separated the two germline ends. The germline CDR1 and CDR2 sequences are MNHEY and SVGAGI. CDR3 length equals 15 residues. The CDR3 DNA follows: TGTGCCAGCACGGAGGGGATAGTGAGCAATCAGCCCCAGCATTTT. Translated, it gives CASTEGIVSNQPQHF.

The rearrangement uses TRBV7-3 and TRBJ2-2; 7 nucleotides match TRBD2. This CDR3 contains 14 residues. Germline-derived CDR1 and CDR2 are SGHTA and FQGTGA. With V trimmed by 3 bases and J by 7 bases, 5 bases remained unmatched. The CDR3 DNA reads TGTGCCAGCAGCTTGATTCCTAGCGGCGGGGAGCTGTTTTTT. This sequence encodes CASSLIPSGGELFF.

This clone appeared once. J is TRBJ1-2 and V is TRBV7-2; D unclear. V was trimmed by 1 base and J by 4 bases, leaving 13 bases between them. The CDR3 consists of 15 residues. Germline CDR1 is SGHTA and CDR2 is FQGNSA. CDR3 coding DNA: TGTGCCAGCAGCTTAGTGGCGGGAGTAAGCTATGGCTACACCTTC. It codes for CASSLVAGVSYGYTF.

The V gene is TRBV27, the J gene TRBJ1-2; the D gene is possibly TRBD1 (6 bases). The CDR3 is 16 amino acids. CDR1 is MNHEY and CDR2 is SMNVEV in the germline V gene (reference sequence). V lost 8 bases to trimming and J lost 4 bases, with 23 bases between them. In DNA, the CDR3 is TGTGCCAGCTCCCCCGCCCAGGGGAAGAGCTTCTATGGCTACACCTTC. Encoded protein: CASSPAQGKSFYGYTF.

The V call is TRBV28, the J call TRBJ2-7; 10 bases match TRBD2. The CDR3 is 12 residues long. Germline-derived CDR1 and CDR2 are MDHEN and SYDVKM. The ends lost 10 bases at V and 6 bases at J; junction bases unmatched: 6. DNA for the CDR3: TGTGCCACCTCGACTAGCGGGCGCGAGCAGTACTTC. Translation gives CATSTSGREQYF.

The CDR3 DNA follows: TGTGCCAGCAGCCGGACAGGGGGGTTCTACAATGAGCAGTTCTTC. This translates into CASSRTGGFYNEQFF. The V and J genes are TRBV7-2 and TRBJ2-1; 10 positions match TRBD1. The germline gives CDR1 SGHTA, CDR2 FQGNSA. V shed 5 bases, J shed 3 bases, and the junction held 4 bases outside the gene matches. The length of the CDR3 is 15 residues.

The chain is built from TRBV9 and TRBJ1-1; a weak D match, TRBD1 (6 bases). Deletions cut 3 bases from V and 1 base from J, with 10 bases between. The CDR3 totals 14 residues. Germline V lookup: CDR1 SGDLS, CDR2 YYNGEE. CDR3 loop: CASSGGQPNTEAFF. The CDR3 bases are TGTGCCAGCAGCGGCGGACAGCCGAACACTGAAGCTTTCTTT.

The chain links TRBV6-1 to TRBJ2-7; D ambiguous. The V end was cut by 6 bases, the J end by 2 bases, with 14 bases between. The CDR3 consists of 14 residues. CDR1 and CDR2 (germline): MNHNS, SASEGT. The CDR3 sequence: CASRAVNPPYEQYF. As DNA, the CDR3 is TGTGCCAGCAGAGCTGTAAACCCACCCTACGAGCAGTACTTC.

V is TRBV28 and J is TRBJ2-7, with 10 bases lining up with TRBD2. J was trimmed by 7 bases and V by 3 bases; bases with no gene match: 3. This CDR3 is 13 amino acids long. CDR1 and CDR2 from the germline V gene are MDHEN and SYDVKM. The CDR3 loop reads CASSLGLAWEQYF. As DNA, the CDR3 is TGTGCCAGCAGTTTGGGACTAGCGTGGGAGCAGTACTTC.

The chain uses TRBV6-6 and TRBJ1-3; D uncertain. Trimming stripped 2 bases from V and 0 bases from J, with 8 bases between. Germline V gives CDR1 MNHNY, CDR2 SVGAGI (reference sequence). The CDR3 covers 15 residues. The CDR3 is CASSYEAISGNTIYF. CDR3 nucleotides: TGTGCCAGCAGTTACGAAGCTATCTCTGGAAACACCATATATTTT.

The chain is built from TRBV5-1 and TRBJ1-5, with D possibly being TRBD1 (5 bases). V was pared by 0 bases and J by 7 bases, with 14 bases between. This CDR3 contains 15 residues. CDR1 is SGHRS and CDR2 is YFSETQ in the germline V gene. CDR3 sequence: CASSLDGGETQPQHF. As DNA, the CDR3 is TGCGCCAGCAGCTTGGATGGGGGGGAGACGCAGCCCCAGCATTTT.

The rearrangement joins TRBV2 to TRBJ2-2; D is ambiguous. This CDR3 region has 14 residues. Trimming took off 8 bases at V and 5 bases at J, with 15 bases between the two ends. Germline V gene lookup returns CDR1 SNHLY and CDR2 FYNNEI. The CDR3 sequence is CASQRGTPTGELFF. The CDR3 DNA sequence: TGTGCCAGCCAGCGAGGAACCCCTACCGGGGAGCTGTTTTTT.

J is TRBJ1-6 and V is TRBV9; tentative D call: TRBD1 (6 bases). V was cut by 0 bases and J by 12 bases, with 10 bases left in between. Germline V gene data show CDR1 as SGDLS and CDR2 as YYNGEE. The CDR3 runs to 13 residues. This chain's CDR3 is CASSVEGDVPLHF. For the CDR3, the DNA is TGTGCCAGCAGCGTAGAGGGGGATGTACCCCTCCACTTT.

V usage is TRBV21-1 and J usage is TRBJ2-5; whether TRBD2, the table's D call, matches the DNA was not checked. TRBV21-1 is annotated as a pseudogene. The CDR3 is 14 residues long. The CDR3 bases are TGTGCCAGCGGGTGGGCGGGAGGTCAAGAGACCCAGTACTTC. Translated: CASGWAGGQETQYF.

The chain combines TRBV2 with TRBJ1-1; perhaps TRBD1 as D (5 bases). The CDR3 has 16 amino acids. Trimming stripped 1 base from V and 0 bases from J, with 12 bases between. Germline CDR1 is SNHLY and CDR2 is FYNNEI. The CDR3, as DNA: TGTGCCAGCAGTGAAGACAGGCTGGTCATGAACACTGAAGCTTTCTTT. Its translation: CASSEDRLVMNTEAFF.

V is TRBV2 and J is TRBJ2-5, with 7 bases fitting TRBD1. Germline CDR1 and CDR2: SNHLY and FYNNEI. With V trimmed by 5 bases and J by 3 bases, 0 bases remained unmatched. This CDR3 region has 12 residues. This chain's CDR3 is CASSTGEETQYF. The CDR3 DNA reads TGTGCCAGCAGTACAGGGGAAGAGACCCAGTACTTC.

The chain carries TRBV7-9 and TRBJ1-5; 8 bases map to TRBD1. In germline, CDR1 is SEHNR, CDR2 FQNEAQ (reference sequence). The CDR3 is 15 amino acids. The trim removed 5 bases at V and 4 bases at J, leaving 7 bases unmatched. Here the CDR3 reads CASSTNRGSNQPQHF. The CDR3 DNA sequence: TGTGCCAGCAGCACTAACAGGGGGTCAAATCAGCCCCAGCATTTT. The full variable domain, its missing parts supplied by reference TRBV7-9 and TRBJ1-5, is DTGVSQNPRHKITKRGQNVTFRCDPISEHNRLYWYRQTLGQGPEFLTYFQNEAQLEKSRLLSDRFSAERPKGSFSTLEIQRTEQGDSAMYLCASSTNRGSNQPQHFGDGTRLSIL.